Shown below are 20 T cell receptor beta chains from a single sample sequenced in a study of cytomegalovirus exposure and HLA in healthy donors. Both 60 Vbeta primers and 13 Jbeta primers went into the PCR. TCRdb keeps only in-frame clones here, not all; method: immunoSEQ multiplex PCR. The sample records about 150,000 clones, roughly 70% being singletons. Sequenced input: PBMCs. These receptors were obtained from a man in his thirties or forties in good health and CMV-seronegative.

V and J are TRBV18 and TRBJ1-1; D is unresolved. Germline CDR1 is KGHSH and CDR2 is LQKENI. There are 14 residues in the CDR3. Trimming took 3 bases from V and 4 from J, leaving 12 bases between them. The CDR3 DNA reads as TGTGCCAGCTCACCCCGGCGGGGAGGCACTGAAGCTTTCTTT. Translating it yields CASSPRRGGTEAFF.

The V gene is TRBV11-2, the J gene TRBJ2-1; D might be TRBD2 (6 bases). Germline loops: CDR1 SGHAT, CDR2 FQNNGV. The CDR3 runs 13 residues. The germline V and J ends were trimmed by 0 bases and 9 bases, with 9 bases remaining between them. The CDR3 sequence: CASSLEGGSEQFF. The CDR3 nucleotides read TGTGCCAGCAGCTTAGAAGGAGGGTCTGAGCAGTTCTTC.

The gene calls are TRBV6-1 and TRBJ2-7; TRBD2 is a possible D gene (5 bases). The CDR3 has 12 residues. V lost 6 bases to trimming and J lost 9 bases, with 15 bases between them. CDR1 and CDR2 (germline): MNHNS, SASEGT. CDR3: CASSHGLEGQYF. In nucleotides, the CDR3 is TGTGCCAGCAGCCACGGACTCGAAGGGCAGTACTTC.

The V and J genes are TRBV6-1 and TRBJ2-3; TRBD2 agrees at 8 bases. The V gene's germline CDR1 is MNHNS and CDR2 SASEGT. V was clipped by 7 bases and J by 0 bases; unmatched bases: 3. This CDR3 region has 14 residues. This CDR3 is CASKAGGSTDTQYF. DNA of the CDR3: TGTGCCAGCAAGGCGGGGGGAAGCACAGATACGCAGTATTTT.

CDR3 amino acids: CAPPQKDTGELFF. The CDR3 bases are TGTGCCCCCCCACAAAAAGACACCGGGGAGCTGTTTTTT. The J gene is TRBJ2-2, the V gene TRBV27; D not certain. Deletions cut 11 bases from V and 3 bases from J, with 13 bases between. Germline V lookup: CDR1 MNHEY, CDR2 SMNVEV (reference sequence). CDR3 length: 13 amino acids.

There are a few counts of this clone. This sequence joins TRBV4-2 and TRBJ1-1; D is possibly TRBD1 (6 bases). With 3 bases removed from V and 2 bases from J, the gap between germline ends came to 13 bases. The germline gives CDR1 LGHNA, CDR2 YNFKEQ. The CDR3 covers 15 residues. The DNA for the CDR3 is TGTGCCAGCAGCCAGCAGGACAGCATTAACACTGAAGCTTTCTTT. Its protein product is CASSQQDSINTEAFF.

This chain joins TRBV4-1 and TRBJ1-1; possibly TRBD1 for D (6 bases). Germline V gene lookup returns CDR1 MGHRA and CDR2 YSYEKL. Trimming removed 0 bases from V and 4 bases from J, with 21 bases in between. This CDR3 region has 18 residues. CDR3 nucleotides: TGCGCCAGCAGCCAAGACCCCAGGGGTGAACGAGTAGGCACTGAAGCTTTCTTT. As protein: CASSQDPRGERVGTEAFF.

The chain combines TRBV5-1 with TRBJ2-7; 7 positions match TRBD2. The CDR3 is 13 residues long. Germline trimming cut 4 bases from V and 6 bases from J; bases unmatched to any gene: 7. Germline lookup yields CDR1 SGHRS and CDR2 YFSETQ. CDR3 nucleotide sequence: TGCGCCAGCAGCCCTGGGGAGGGAGGCGAGCAGTACTTC. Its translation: CASSPGEGGEQYF.

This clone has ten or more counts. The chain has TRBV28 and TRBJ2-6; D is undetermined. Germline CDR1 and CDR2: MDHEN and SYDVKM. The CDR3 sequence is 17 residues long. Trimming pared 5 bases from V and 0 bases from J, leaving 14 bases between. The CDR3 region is CASSPVADSSGANVLTF. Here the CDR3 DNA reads TGTGCCAGCAGTCCTGTCGCAGATTCCTCTGGGGCCAACGTCCTGACTTTC. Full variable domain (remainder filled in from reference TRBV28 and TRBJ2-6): DVKVTQSSRYLVKRTGEKVFLECVQDMDHENMFWYRQDPGLGLRLIYFSYDVKMKEKGDIPEGYSVSREKKERFSLILESASTNQTSMYLCASSPVADSSGANVLTFGAGSRLTVL.

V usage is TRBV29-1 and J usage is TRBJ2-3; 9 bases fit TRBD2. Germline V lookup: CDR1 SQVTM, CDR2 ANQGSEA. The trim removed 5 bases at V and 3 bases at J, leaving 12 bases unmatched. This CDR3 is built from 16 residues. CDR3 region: CSVPGSGLAGTDTQYF. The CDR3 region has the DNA TGCAGCGTTCCCGGCAGCGGGCTAGCGGGGACAGATACGCAGTATTTT.

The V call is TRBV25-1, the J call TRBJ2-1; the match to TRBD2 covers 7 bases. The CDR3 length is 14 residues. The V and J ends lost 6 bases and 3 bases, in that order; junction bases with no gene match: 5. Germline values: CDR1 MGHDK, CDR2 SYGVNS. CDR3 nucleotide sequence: TGTGCCAGCAGGAACAGCGGGGTCTACAATGAGCAGTTCTTC. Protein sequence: CASRNSGVYNEQFF.

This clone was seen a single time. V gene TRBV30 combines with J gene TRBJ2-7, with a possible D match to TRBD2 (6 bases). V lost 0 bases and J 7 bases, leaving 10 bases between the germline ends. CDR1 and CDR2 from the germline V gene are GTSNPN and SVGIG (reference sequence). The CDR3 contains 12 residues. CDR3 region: CAWSVGGWEQYF. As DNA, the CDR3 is TGTGCCTGGAGTGTAGGAGGGTGGGAGCAGTACTTC.

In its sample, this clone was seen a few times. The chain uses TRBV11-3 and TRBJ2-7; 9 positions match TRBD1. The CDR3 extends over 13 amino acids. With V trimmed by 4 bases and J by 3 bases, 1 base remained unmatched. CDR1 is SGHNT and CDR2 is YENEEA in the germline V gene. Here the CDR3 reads CASSSTGGYEQYF. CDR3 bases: TGTGCCAGCAGCTCGACAGGGGGCTACGAGCAGTACTTC.

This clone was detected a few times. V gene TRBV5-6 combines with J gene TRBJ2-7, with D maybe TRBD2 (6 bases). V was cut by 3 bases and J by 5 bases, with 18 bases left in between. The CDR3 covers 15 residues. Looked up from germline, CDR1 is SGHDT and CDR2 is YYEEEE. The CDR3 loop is CASSSPPGLPHEQYF. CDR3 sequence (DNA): TGTGCCAGCAGCTCGCCCCCGGGACTGCCCCACGAGCAGTACTTC.

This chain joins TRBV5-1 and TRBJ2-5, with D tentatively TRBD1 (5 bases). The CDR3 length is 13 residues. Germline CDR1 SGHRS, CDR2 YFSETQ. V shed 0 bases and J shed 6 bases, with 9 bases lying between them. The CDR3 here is CASSLGRGKTQYF. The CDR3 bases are TGCGCCAGCAGCTTGGGTAGGGGAAAGACCCAGTACTTC.

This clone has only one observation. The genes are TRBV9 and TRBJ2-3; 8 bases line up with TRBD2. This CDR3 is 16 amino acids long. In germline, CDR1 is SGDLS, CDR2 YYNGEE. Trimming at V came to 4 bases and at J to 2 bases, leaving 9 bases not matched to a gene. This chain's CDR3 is CASSSRGSGNTDTQYF. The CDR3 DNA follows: TGTGCCAGCAGCTCCCGGGGTAGCGGGAACACAGATACGCAGTATTTT.

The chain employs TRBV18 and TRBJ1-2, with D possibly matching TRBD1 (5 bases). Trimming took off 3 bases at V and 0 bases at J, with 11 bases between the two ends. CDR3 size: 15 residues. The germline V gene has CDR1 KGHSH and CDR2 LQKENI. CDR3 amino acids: CASSPSLRANYGYTF. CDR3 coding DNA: TGTGCCAGCTCACCTTCTCTCAGGGCTAACTATGGCTACACCTTC. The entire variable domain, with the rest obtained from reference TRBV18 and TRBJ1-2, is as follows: NAGVMQNPRHLVRRRGQEARLRCSPMKGHSHVYWYRQLPEEGLKFMVYLQKENIIDESGMPKERFSAEFPKEGPSILRIQQVVRGDSAAYFCASSPSLRANYGYTFGSGTRLTVV.

The DNA for the CDR3 is TGTGCCAGTAGTACCGGGACAGATGAAAAACTGTTTTTT. It is translated as CASSTGTDEKLFF. The chain is built from TRBV19 and TRBJ1-4, with 7 positions matching TRBD1. Germline V gene data show CDR1 as LNHDA and CDR2 as SQIVND (reference sequence). V shed 4 bases and J 6 bases; nucleotides not matched to a gene: 2. The CDR3 consists of 13 residues. Complete variable domain (other parts from reference TRBV19 and TRBJ1-4): DGGITQSPKYLFRKEGQNVTLSCEQNLNHDAMYWYRQDPGQGLRLIYYSQIVNDFQKGDIAEGYSVSREKKESFPLTVTSAQKNPTAFYLCASSTGTDEKLFFGSGTQLSVL.

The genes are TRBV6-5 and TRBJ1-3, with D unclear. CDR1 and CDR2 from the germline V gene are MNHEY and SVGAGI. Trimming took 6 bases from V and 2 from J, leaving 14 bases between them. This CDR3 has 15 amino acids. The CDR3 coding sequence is TGTGCCAGCAGCCCCGCACCCGGGGCTGGAAACACCATATATTTT. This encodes CASSPAPGAGNTIYF.

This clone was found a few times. The CDR3 is CASSLTTGVNQPQHF. CDR3 bases: TGTGCCAGCAGTTTGACGACAGGGGTAAATCAGCCCCAGCATTTT. The chain joins TRBV6-5 to TRBJ1-5, with 8 bases lining up with TRBD1. V lost 4 bases, J lost 4 bases, and 6 bases stayed unmatched. Germline V CDR1 and CDR2: MNHEY, SVGAGI. This CDR3 comprises 15 residues.